Described below is a single TCR beta chain sequence and its context. Per the original methods: For nucleated cells, counts were estimated from reference gene primer amplification. The data were produced by immunoSEQ multiplex PCR, yet TCRdb's version contains in-frame clones alone and is incomplete. Clone size and V and J calls were adopted from that table, with D and trimming inferred from the DNA. In the table there are roughly 40,000 clones, over 75% of which are singletons. This record belongs to a study of blood T cell repertoires in COVID-19. Study details: Donors in the United States, Italy and Spain gave samples during acute or convalescent COVID-19. T cells, B-cell-depleted T cells, or PBMCs supplied cDNA or gDNA.

The CDR3 length is 17 residues. Per germline, CDR1 SGHNT and CDR2 YYREEE (reference sequence). J lost 7 bases, V lost 0 bases, and 9 bases had no gene match. The sequenced sample consisted of peripheral blood. V is TRBV5-4 and J is TRBJ2-1, with 11 bases that match TRBD2. This TCR derives from a human donor in a cohort sampled during active COVID-19. CDR3 region: CASSLGLNSGGANEQFF. In nucleotides, the CDR3 is TGTGCCAGCAGCTTGGGCCTGAATAGCGGGGGGGCGAATGAGCAGTTCTTC.